This TCR beta chain was identified in a study of T cell changes during pregnancy in multiple sclerosis. TCRdb's table, derived via immunoSEQ multiplex PCR, lists solely in-frame clones and lacks some. The sample has about 59,000 clones, about 94% seen once. CDR1 and CDR2 from the germline V gene are ENHRY and SYGVKD. This CDR3 has 13 amino acids. The V and J ends lost 4 bases and 6 bases respectively, with 9 bases between them. The sequence derives from a female donor in good health, enrolled as a control in a pregnancy study. Here the sequenced sample was peripheral blood, taken in the third trimester of pregnancy. J is TRBJ2-2 and V is TRBV10-3, with D possibly TRBD1 on 5 matching bases. CDR3 protein: CAISVTDPGELFF. CDR3 coding DNA: TGTGCCATCAGTGTGACAGACCCCGGGGAGCTGTTTTTT.